This TCR beta chain appears in the sequencing data of a study of blood T cell repertoires in COVID-19. Study details: Samples came from the United States, Italy and Spain, spanning acute and convalescent COVID-19. In each case, the material was cDNA or gDNA derived from T cells, B-cell-depleted T cells, or PBMCs.

Looked up from germline, CDR1 is GTSNPN and CDR2 is SVGIG (reference sequence). Losses at the gene ends were 1 base for V and 6 bases for J; bases not matched to a gene: 3. The CDR3 spans 13 residues. Original methodology: Amplification of reference gene primers provided the estimated nucleated cell counts. This table comes from immunoSEQ multiplex PCR, and its TCRdb copy is limited to in-frame clones, with some not included. The V and J calls and clone size were taken over from that table, and D and trimming were inferred from the DNA. The sample includes some 74,000 clones, around 89% of them seen just once.

The sample consisted of peripheral blood. The J gene is TRBJ1-5, the V gene TRBV30; 7 bases line up with TRBD1. This TCR derives from an elderly woman with acute or convalescent COVID-19. In DNA, the CDR3 is TGTGCCTGGAGTGAGGCAGGGGGTCAGCCCCAGCATTTT. Amino acids: CAWSEAGGQPQHF. Combining the CDR3 with reference TRBV30 and TRBJ1-5 gives the whole variable domain SQTIHQWPATLVQPVGSPLSLECTVEGTSNPNLYWYRQAAGRGLQLLFYSVGIGQISSEVPQNLSASRPQDRQFILSSKKLLLSDSGFYLCAWSEAGGQPQHFGDGTRLSIL.